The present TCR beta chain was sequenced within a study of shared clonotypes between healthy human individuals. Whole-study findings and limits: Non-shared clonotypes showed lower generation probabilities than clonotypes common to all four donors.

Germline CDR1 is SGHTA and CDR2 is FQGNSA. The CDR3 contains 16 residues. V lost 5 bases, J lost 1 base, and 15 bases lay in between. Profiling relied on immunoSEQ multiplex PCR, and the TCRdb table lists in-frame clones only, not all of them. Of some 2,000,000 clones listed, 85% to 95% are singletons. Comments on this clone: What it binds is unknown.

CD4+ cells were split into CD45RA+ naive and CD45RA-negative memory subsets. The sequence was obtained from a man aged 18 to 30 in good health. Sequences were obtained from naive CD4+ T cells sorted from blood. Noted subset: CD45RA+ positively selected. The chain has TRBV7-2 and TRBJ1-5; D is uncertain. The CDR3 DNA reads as TGTGCCAGCAGCGTCCAGGAGGGAATAAGCAATCAGCCCCAGCATTTT. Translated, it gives CASSVQEGISNQPQHF.